Presented here are 32 T cell receptor beta chains from one specimen sequenced in a study of radiotherapy plus CTLA-4 blockade in lung cancer. The repertoire was sequenced with immunoSEQ multiplex PCR; TCRdb's copy has only in-frame clones and lacks some. The table shows around 80,000 clones, with less than 85% occurring only once. Source: peripheral blood, taken from a patient treated with radiotherapy plus ipilimumab. Receptors originate from a human donor with non-small cell lung cancer whose response to radiotherapy plus ipilimumab could not be evaluated.

This clone was detected a few times. CDR3 loop: CASRTSGTYEQYF. CDR3 DNA sequence: TGTGCCAGCAGGACTAGCGGGACGTACGAGCAGTACTTC. This chain joins TRBV6-1 and TRBJ2-7; the match to TRBD2 covers 11 bases. Trimming cost V 6 bases and J 4 bases; bases outside gene matches: 2. Germline V gene sequence: CDR1 MNHNS, CDR2 SASEGT. There are 13 residues in the CDR3.

On this clone itself: Mismatch with germline at one junction end may stem from a read error. V usage is TRBV4-1 and J usage is TRBJ1-2, with 9 bases aligning to TRBD1. The CDR3 runs to 14 residues. Germline CDR1 reads MGHRA; CDR2 reads YSYEKL. The CDR3 is CASSQGTGDSDCPF. The CDR3 region has the DNA TGCGCCAGCAGCCAAGGGACAGGGGATTCTGACTGTCCCTTC.

This clone turned up a few times. The chain has TRBV2 and TRBJ1-3, with TRBD1 identical over 7 bases. There are 14 residues in the CDR3. CDR1 SNHLY and CDR2 FYNNEI come from the germline V gene. J was trimmed by 3 bases and V by 4 bases; bases with no gene match: 3. The CDR3 DNA is TGTGCCAGCAGTGGATGGGACAGTGGAAACACCATATATTTT. Translation gives CASSGWDSGNTIYF. Supplemented by reference TRBV2 and TRBJ1-3, the full variable domain reads EPEVTQTPSHQVTQMGQEVILRCVPISNHLYFYWYRQILGQKVEFLVSFYNNEISEKSEIFDDQFSVERPDGSNFTLKIRSTKLEDSAMYFCASSGWDSGNTIYFGEGSWLTVV.

In this sample, this clone turned up once. The chain recombines TRBV6-1 with TRBJ2-5, with 10 bases aligning to TRBD1. The CDR3 has 17 amino acids. The germline gives CDR1 MNHNS, CDR2 SASEGT. The ends lost 3 bases at V and 1 base at J; junction bases unmatched: 8. CDR3 residues: CASSDGDRGRLQETQYF. The DNA of the CDR3 is TGTGCCAGCAGTGACGGTGACAGGGGGCGCCTCCAAGAGACCCAGTACTTC.

The rearrangement joins TRBV30 to TRBJ1-2, with TRBD1 identical over 9 bases. V lost 2 bases to trimming and J lost 8 bases; unmatched junction nucleotides: 15. Germline lookup yields CDR1 GTSNPN and CDR2 SVGIG (reference sequence). This CDR3 is 16 amino acids long. CDR3 in amino acids: CAWSPVYGDRERGYTF. The CDR3 DNA is TGTGCCTGGAGTCCCGTGTACGGGGACAGGGAGAGGGGCTACACCTTC.

CDR3 residues: CASSQSETVYGYTF. The CDR3 DNA reads TGCGCCAGCAGCCAATCAGAGACAGTCTATGGCTACACCTTC. This chain joins TRBV4-3 and TRBJ1-2; D might be TRBD1 (5 bases). V was pared by 2 bases and J by 4 bases, with 11 bases between. CDR3 length: 14 amino acids. The germline CDR1 and CDR2 sequences are LGHNA and YSLEER.

V and J are TRBV6-1 and TRBJ2-7, with D maybe TRBD1 (5 bases). Germline V gene lookup returns CDR1 MNHNS and CDR2 SASEGT. The V end was cut by 4 bases, the J end by 0 bases, with 10 bases between. The CDR3 is made up of 14 amino acids. The CDR3 nucleotides read TGTGCCAGCAGTGCCACCAGGGTCTCCTACGAGCAGTACTTC. Residues: CASSATRVSYEQYF.

The CDR3 sequence is CASSVGTDSYNEQFF. As DNA, the CDR3 is TGTGCCAGCAGCGTGGGGACAGACTCCTACAATGAGCAGTTCTTC. The chain uses TRBV9 and TRBJ2-1, with TRBD1 matching over 7 bases. J lost 0 bases, V lost 2 bases, and 2 bases had no gene match. Germline V gives CDR1 SGDLS, CDR2 YYNGEE. This CDR3 region has 15 residues.

This clone was observed a few times. CDR3 region: CASSSYGTAYIRNSPLHF. The CDR3 nucleotides read TGTGCCAGCAGCTCATACGGGACAGCCTACATTAGGAATTCACCCCTCCACTTT. The chain joins TRBV5-4 to TRBJ1-6, with 7 bases identical to TRBD1. This CDR3 region has 18 residues. The V segment lost 3 bases and the J segment 7 bases; nucleotides outside the gene matches: 16. CDR1 is SGHNT, CDR2 YYREEE, per germline (reference sequence). The full variable domain, rest sourced from reference TRBV5-4 and TRBJ1-6, is ETGVTQSPTHLIKTRGQQVTLRCSSQSGHNTVSWYQQALGQGPQFIFQYYREEENGRGNFPPRFSGLQFPNYSSELNVNALELDDSALYLCASSSYGTAYIRNSPLHFGNGTRLTVT.

J is TRBJ2-7 and V is TRBV2; 15 nucleotides agree with TRBD2. Germline V CDR1 and CDR2: SNHLY, FYNNEI. This CDR3 is built from 17 residues. Trimming took 7 bases from V and 7 from J; bases not matched to a gene: 14. CDR3: CASIPGLAGGTTWEQYF. The CDR3 nucleotides read TGTGCCAGCATCCCGGGACTAGCGGGGGGAACTACGTGGGAGCAGTACTTC.

This clone was seen at least ten times. The genes are TRBV6-5 and TRBJ1-1; D might be TRBD1 (5 bases). The V gene's germline CDR1 is MNHEY and CDR2 SVGAGI. Trimming stripped 7 bases from V and 1 base from J, with 10 bases between. This CDR3 contains 13 residues. This chain's CDR3 is CASNPTANTEAFF. As DNA, the CDR3 is TGTGCCAGCAACCCGACAGCGAACACTGAAGCTTTCTTT.

V usage is TRBV7-3 and J usage is TRBJ2-5, with 7 nucleotides matching TRBD2. Germline CDR1 is SGHTA and CDR2 is FQGTGA. This CDR3 has 15 residues. V lost 4 bases to trimming and J lost 3 bases; unmatched junction nucleotides: 8. CDR3 region: CASSSEAGTKETQYF. For the CDR3, the DNA is TGTGCCAGCAGCTCCGAAGCGGGAACGAAAGAGACCCAGTACTTC.

The chain recombines TRBV28 with TRBJ2-7; D perhaps matches TRBD2 (6 bases). Trimming stripped 6 bases from V and 4 bases from J, with 16 bases between. This CDR3 is 14 amino acids long. Germline V lookup: CDR1 MDHEN, CDR2 SYDVKM. The CDR3 DNA sequence: TGTGCCAGCAGGTCGGGACTCGCCCCGTACGAGCAGTACTTC. It translates to CASRSGLAPYEQYF.

This clone showed up just once. The V and J genes are TRBV5-1 and TRBJ1-4, with 9 bases identical to TRBD1. Trimming at V came to 7 bases and at J to 6 bases, leaving 4 bases not matched to a gene. CDR1 is SGHRS, CDR2 YFSETQ, per germline. The CDR3 has 13 amino acids. The CDR3 DNA reads TGCGCCAGCGCATGGACAGGGGATGAAAAACTGTTTTTT. It translates to CASAWTGDEKLFF.

The chain joins TRBV28 to TRBJ1-5; TRBD1 agrees at 7 bases. Trimming at V came to 5 bases and at J to 2 bases, leaving 9 bases not matched to a gene. The CDR3 contains 16 residues. CDR1 is MDHEN and CDR2 is SYDVKM in the germline V gene. As DNA, the CDR3 is TGTGCCAGCAGTGGGGGCAGGACAGGAGGCAATCAGCCCCAGCATTTT. It codes for CASSGGRTGGNQPQHF.

This chain links TRBV29-1 with TRBJ2-7, with 10 bases identical to TRBD1. The germline gives CDR1 SQVTM, CDR2 ANQGSEA. The CDR3 contains 15 residues. The ends lost 6 bases at V and 3 bases at J; junction bases unmatched: 11. CDR3 sequence reads: CSVPMDRGESYEQYF. CDR3 DNA: TGCAGCGTCCCCATGGACAGGGGGGAGAGCTACGAGCAGTACTTC.

V gene TRBV2 combines with J gene TRBJ1-5; no clear D. The CDR3 totals 15 residues. Trimming left V 3 bases short and J 3 bases short, with 12 bases between. Germline V gene lookup returns CDR1 SNHLY and CDR2 FYNNEI. The CDR3: CASSELGGNNQPQHF. The CDR3 DNA reads TGTGCCAGCAGTGAGCTGGGAGGGAACAATCAGCCCCAGCATTTT.

V gene TRBV7-9 combines with J gene TRBJ2-7; a possible D gene is TRBD2 (6 bases). The CDR3 consists of 16 residues. CDR1 is SEHNR, CDR2 FQNEAQ, per germline (reference sequence). Trimming left V 5 bases short and J 0 bases short, with 17 bases between. CDR3 nucleotides: TGTGCCAGCAGCGTGATTGGGACTCACTACTCCTACGAGCAGTACTTC. Translated, it gives CASSVIGTHYSYEQYF. The full variable domain, completed using reference TRBV7-9 and TRBJ2-7, is DTGVSQNPRHKITKRGQNVTFRCDPISEHNRLYWYRQTLGQGPEFLTYFQNEAQLEKSRLLSDRFSAERPKGSFSTLEIQRTEQGDSAMYLCASSVIGTHYSYEQYFGPGTRLTVT.

This clone was seen more than once but under ten times. V gene TRBV5-4 combines with J gene TRBJ2-7, with TRBD2 matching over 7 bases. V lost 4 bases and J lost 2; bases outside the gene matches: 12. This CDR3 spans 16 amino acids. CDR1 is SGHNT, CDR2 YYREEE, per germline (reference sequence). The CDR3 is CASSPLGERETYEQYF. In DNA form, the CDR3 reads TGTGCCAGCAGCCCCCTGGGGGAGCGGGAAACCTACGAGCAGTACTTC.

This chain links TRBV30 with TRBJ2-7; 7 bases are shared with TRBD1. V shed 4 bases, J shed 0 bases, and the junction held 6 bases outside the gene matches. The CDR3 length is 14 residues. CDR1 is GTSNPN, CDR2 SVGIG, per germline (reference sequence). The CDR3 loop reads CAWKRDSSSYEQYF. The CDR3 DNA is TGTGCCTGGAAAAGGGACAGCAGCTCCTACGAGCAGTACTTC.

V and J are TRBV6-5 and TRBJ2-2, with 9 bases matching TRBD1. Germline assignment: CDR1 MNHEY and CDR2 SVGAGI. The CDR3 contains 15 residues. The junction had 7 bases not matched to a gene; V was cut back by 6 bases and J by 5 bases. This CDR3 reads CASRRGTGRTGELFF. The CDR3 bases are TGTGCCAGCAGGCGAGGGACAGGGCGTACCGGGGAGCTGTTTTTT.

The rearrangement links TRBV13 to TRBJ2-3, with 8 bases fitting TRBD1. With V trimmed by 5 bases and J by 4 bases, 8 bases remained unmatched. This CDR3 has 15 amino acids. Germline V lookup: CDR1 PRHDT, CDR2 FYEKMQ (reference sequence). Here the CDR3 reads CASSRRQGRADTQYF. The CDR3 region has the DNA TGTGCCAGCAGCAGACGACAGGGGAGAGCAGATACGCAGTATTTT.

The genes are TRBV2 and TRBJ1-5; weak D call: TRBD1 (6 bases). V lost 4 bases and J 5 bases, leaving 15 bases between the germline ends. Germline loops: CDR1 SNHLY, CDR2 FYNNEI. CDR3 length: 15 residues. CDR3 nucleotide sequence: TGTGCCAGCAGTGGCCTCGGACAGAGCTATCAGCCCCAGCATTTT. Amino acids: CASSGLGQSYQPQHF.

This chain joins TRBV7-2 and TRBJ2-5; 7 nucleotides agree with TRBD1. The J call could be wrong; TRBJ2-7 is a better fit for the DNA end. Germline V gene sequence: CDR1 SGHTA, CDR2 FQGNSA. The CDR3 runs to 15 residues. CDR3 loop: CASSRQGATPYEQYF. The CDR3 region has the DNA TGTGCCAGCAGCCGACAGGGCGCTACCCCCTACGAGCAGTACTTC.

This clone was recorded once. The chain is built from TRBV2 and TRBJ2-7; D might be TRBD2 (6 bases). The V gene's germline CDR1 is SNHLY and CDR2 FYNNEI. This CDR3 region has 12 residues. V was pared by 6 bases and J by 5 bases, with 11 bases between. The CDR3 DNA reads TGTGCCAGCAGGGGGGGAAAAAACGAGCAGTACTTC. It is translated as CASRGGKNEQYF.

This clone appeared once. This chain connects TRBV27 to TRBJ1-1; a possible D gene is TRBD1 (6 bases). The germline V gene has CDR1 MNHEY and CDR2 SMNVEV (reference sequence). The CDR3 runs to 15 residues. Trimming stripped 3 bases from V and 1 base from J, with 12 bases between. In DNA form, the CDR3 reads TGTGCCAGCAGTTTGGCAGGGGCCCCGAACACTGAAGCTTTCTTT. It is translated as CASSLAGAPNTEAFF.

This clone was seen once. CDR3 region: CAWSLFREFSTGELFF. The CDR3 bases are TGTGCCTGGAGCCTGTTCAGGGAATTTAGCACCGGGGAGCTGTTTTTT. The V gene is TRBV30, the J gene TRBJ2-2, with D perhaps TRBD1 (5 bases). CDR3 size: 16 residues. Germline CDR1 and CDR2: GTSNPN and SVGIG (reference sequence). V was shortened by 3 bases and J by 4 bases, with 18 bases between the two germline ends.

This sequence joins TRBV28 and TRBJ2-5, with 13 positions matching TRBD2. Germline values: CDR1 MDHEN, CDR2 SYDVKM. The V gene end was trimmed by 7 bases and the J gene end by 5 bases; junction bases not matched to a gene: 4. CDR3 size: 14 residues. CDR3 bases: TGTGCCAGCAAACTAGCGGGGGGGCAGGAGACCCAGTACTTC. This translates into CASKLAGGQETQYF.

J is TRBJ2-2 and V is TRBV28, with TRBD2 matching over 11 bases. The trim removed 5 bases at V and 8 bases at J, leaving 13 bases unmatched. The CDR3 loop spans 17 amino acids. The germline gives CDR1 MDHEN, CDR2 SYDVKM. CDR3 in amino acids: CASSALLAGGSGGELFF. Here the CDR3 DNA reads TGTGCCAGCAGTGCCCTTCTAGCGGGGGGATCAGGTGGGGAGCTGTTTTTT.

The chain's CDR3 is CASSLVRLAVKLTDTQYF. As DNA, the CDR3 is TGTGCCAGCAGCTTAGTGCGCCTAGCGGTTAAACTCACAGATACGCAGTATTTT. This chain links TRBV13 with TRBJ2-3; 7 bases match TRBD2. With 1 base clipped from V and 2 bases from J, the junction kept 12 bases outside the gene matches. CDR3 length: 18 residues. The germline CDR1 and CDR2 sequences are PRHDT and FYEKMQ (reference sequence).

The chain has TRBV11-1 and TRBJ1-4; D gene ambiguous. Germline CDR1 reads SGHAT; CDR2 reads FQDESV (reference sequence). Trimming removed 8 bases at V and 0 bases at J, with 7 bases between. This CDR3 is built from 13 residues. CDR3: CASQRSTNEKLFF. Here the CDR3 DNA reads TGTGCCAGCCAGCGGTCAACTAATGAAAAACTGTTTTTT.

The chain carries TRBV11-2 and TRBJ2-7; 9 bases fit TRBD2. There are 16 residues in the CDR3. Germline V gene sequence: CDR1 SGHAT, CDR2 FQNNGV. Germline trimming cut 1 base from V and 0 bases from J; bases unmatched to any gene: 4. In DNA form, the CDR3 reads TGTGCCAGCAGCTTAGGGGGCGGGAGGGGCTCCTACGAGCAGTACTTC. Its protein product is CASSLGGGRGSYEQYF.